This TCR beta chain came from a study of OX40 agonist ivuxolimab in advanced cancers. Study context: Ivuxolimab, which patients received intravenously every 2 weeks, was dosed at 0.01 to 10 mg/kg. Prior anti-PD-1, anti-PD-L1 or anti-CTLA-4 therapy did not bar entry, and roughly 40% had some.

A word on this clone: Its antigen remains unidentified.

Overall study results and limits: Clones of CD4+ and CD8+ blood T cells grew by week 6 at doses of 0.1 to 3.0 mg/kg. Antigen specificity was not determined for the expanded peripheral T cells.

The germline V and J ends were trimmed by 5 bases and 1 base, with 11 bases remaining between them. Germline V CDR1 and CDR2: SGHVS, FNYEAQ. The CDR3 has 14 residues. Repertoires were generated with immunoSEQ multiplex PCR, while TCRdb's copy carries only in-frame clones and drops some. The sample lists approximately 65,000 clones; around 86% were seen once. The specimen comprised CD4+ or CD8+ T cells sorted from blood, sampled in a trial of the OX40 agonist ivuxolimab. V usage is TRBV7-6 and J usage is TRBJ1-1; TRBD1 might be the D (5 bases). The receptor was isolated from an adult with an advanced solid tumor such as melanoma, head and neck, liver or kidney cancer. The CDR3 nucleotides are TGTGCCAGCAGCACCGGGGGGGGGAACACTGAAGCTTTCTTT. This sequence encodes CASSTGGGNTEAFF.